The 15 T cell receptor beta chains listed next were all sequenced from one sample in a study of cytomegalovirus exposure and HLA in healthy donors. The PCR ran on 60 Vbeta and 13 Jbeta primers. Profiled with immunoSEQ multiplex PCR; TCRdb holds only in-frame clones, not every one. This sample has 70,000 to 95,000 clones; about three quarters occur once, and the top ten carry more than 5%. The sequenced sample was PBMCs. All receptors derive from a man aged 30 to 39 in good health and CMV-seropositive.

This clone has more than one count but fewer than ten. The V gene is TRBV5-6, the J gene TRBJ2-1; D not certain. Trimming pared 1 base from V and 8 bases from J, leaving 4 bases between. The CDR3 has 11 amino acids. Germline values: CDR1 SGHDT, CDR2 YYEEEE. The CDR3 DNA follows: TGTGCCAGCAGCTTGTACTATGAGCAGTTCTTC. Amino acids: CASSLYYEQFF.

Comments on this clone: Compared with germline, one end of the junction differs, possibly owing to a read error. Other nucleotide sequences from this sample produce the same CDR3. The chain joins TRBV9 to TRBJ1-1; weak D call: TRBD1 (6 bases). Germline CDR1 SGDLS, CDR2 YYNGEE. The CDR3 is made up of 15 amino acids. The CDR3 bases are TGCGCCAGCAGCGTAGGGAGAGGGGGTTTCACTGAAGCTTTCTTT. Translating gives CASSVGRGGFTEAFF.

The chain employs TRBV19 and TRBJ1-2, with D perhaps TRBD1 (5 bases). The ends were cut back, 3 bases at V and 7 bases at J, with 12 bases in the middle. The CDR3 spans 13 residues. The V gene's germline CDR1 is LNHDA and CDR2 SQIVND (reference sequence). The CDR3 DNA reads TGTGCCAGTAGTATGTCATCAGGGTTTGGCTACACCTTC. It yields the protein CASSMSSGFGYTF.

This chain links TRBV6-5 with TRBJ1-1; possibly TRBD1 for D (5 bases). Trimming took off 2 bases at V and 5 bases at J, with 12 bases between the two ends. The CDR3 has 14 amino acids. Germline CDR1 MNHEY, CDR2 SVGAGI. The DNA of the CDR3 is TGTGCCAGCAGTTACAGGGGCCCAGAGACTGAAGCTTTCTTT. Translated: CASSYRGPETEAFF.

The chain carries TRBV18 and TRBJ1-5, with D perhaps TRBD1 (5 bases). Trimming removed 4 bases at V and 2 bases at J, with 9 bases between. CDR3 length: 14 amino acids. Germline V gene data show CDR1 as KGHSH and CDR2 as LQKENI. The CDR3 reads CASSLTARNQPQHF. The CDR3 bases are TGTGCCAGCTCACTGACAGCGCGCAATCAGCCCCAGCATTTT.

V is TRBV5-1 and J is TRBJ1-1; D unresolved. CDR3 size: 14 residues. CDR1 SGHRS and CDR2 YFSETQ come from the germline V gene. The V end lost 4 bases, the J end lost 1 base, and 11 bases lay between the germline ends. DNA of the CDR3: TGCGCCAGCAGCAGAGGCCTGGAGAACACTGAAGCTTTCTTT. This gives the protein CASSRGLENTEAFF.

V gene TRBV4-3 combines with J gene TRBJ2-5, with a tentative D call TRBD1 (5 bases). The end of the DNA fits TRBJ2-7 better, so the J call may be wrong. This CDR3 is built from 16 residues. Per the germline V gene, CDR1 is LGHNA and CDR2 is YSLEER. Here the CDR3 DNA reads TGCGCCAGCAGCCAAGGCCCTGGCAGGGAAGACGACGAGCAGTACTTC. Translation gives CASSQGPGREDDEQYF.

This chain joins TRBV30 and TRBJ2-5, with D possibly TRBD2 on 6 matching bases. The ends were cut back, 5 bases at V and 3 bases at J, with 10 bases in the middle. The CDR3 consists of 12 residues. The germline gives CDR1 GTSNPN, CDR2 SVGIG (reference sequence). For the CDR3, the DNA is TGTGCCTGGGGGCGACTAGAAGAGACCCAGTACTTC. As protein: CAWGRLEETQYF.

The chain links TRBV27 to TRBJ2-6; the D is unclear. In germline, CDR1 is MNHEY, CDR2 SMNVEV (reference sequence). Between the trimmed V and J ends, which lost 2 bases and 3 bases, there was a span of 2 bases. CDR3 length: 13 amino acids. The CDR3 here is CASSLRGANVLTF. DNA of the CDR3: TGTGCCAGCAGTTTACGTGGGGCCAACGTCCTGACTTTC.

The J gene is TRBJ1-1, the V gene TRBV29-1, with D possibly TRBD1 on 6 matching bases. The CDR3 totals 12 residues. The V gene's germline CDR1 is SQVTM and CDR2 ANQGSEA. V lost 8 bases, J lost 10 bases, and 20 bases lay in between. Here the CDR3 DNA reads TGCAGCTCCCCTGGGGAAACAGGGAGAGCTTTCTTT. Translation gives CSSPGETGRAFF.

V gene TRBV9 combines with J gene TRBJ2-5, with 7 positions matching TRBD2. V shed 3 bases, J shed 2 bases, and the junction held 7 bases outside the gene matches. CDR1 SGDLS and CDR2 YYNGEE come from the germline V gene. The CDR3 has 15 residues. CDR3 sequence: CASSGGTILQETQYF. CDR3 nucleotides: TGTGCCAGCAGCGGAGGGACTATACTTCAAGAGACCCAGTACTTC.

V usage is TRBV25-1 and J usage is TRBJ2-4, with TRBD1 matching over 7 bases. The germline V gene has CDR1 MGHDK and CDR2 SYGVNS. V shed 3 bases, J shed 8 bases, and the junction held 7 bases outside the gene matches. The CDR3 has 14 residues. CDR3 nucleotide sequence: TGTGCCAGCAGTGACACGACAGGGTCGGACATTCAGTACTTC. This translates into CASSDTTGSDIQYF. The complete variable domain, with remaining parts taken from reference TRBV25-1 and TRBJ2-4, reads EADIYQTPRYLVIGTGKKITLECSQTMGHDKMYWYQQDPGMELHLIHYSYGVNSTEKGDLSSESTVSRIRTEHFPLTLESARPSHTSQYLCASSDTTGSDIQYFGAGTRLSVL.

This chain uses TRBV2 with TRBJ2-7, with D possibly being TRBD1 (6 bases). CDR3 size: 15 residues. CDR1 is SNHLY, CDR2 FYNNEI, per germline. Trimming removed 3 bases at V and 3 bases at J, with 15 bases between. CDR3 DNA: TGTGCCAGCAGTGAGGATAGACAGGAGTACTACGAGCAGTACTTC. This translates into CASSEDRQEYYEQYF. Using reference TRBV2 and TRBJ2-7 for the parts outside the CDR3, the full variable domain is EPEVTQTPSHQVTQMGQEVILRCVPISNHLYFYWYRQILGQKVEFLVSFYNNEISEKSEIFDDQFSVERPDGSNFTLKIRSTKLEDSAMYFCASSEDRQEYYEQYFGPGTRLTVT.

The gene calls are TRBV5-1 and TRBJ2-5; the match to TRBD2 covers 10 bases. Germline V CDR1 and CDR2: SGHRS, YFSETQ. The J segment lost 4 bases and the V segment lost 4 bases, leaving 4 bases of the junction unmatched. The CDR3 spans 14 residues. DNA of the CDR3: TGCGCCAGCAGCCCTAGCGGGGGCCGAGAGACCCAGTACTTC. Its protein is CASSPSGGRETQYF.

This clone was observed a few times. The CDR3 region has the DNA TGTGCCAGTAGTGGAGGGACAGGACCCTTGAATGAGCAGTTCTTC. The encoded protein is CASSGGTGPLNEQFF. The V and J genes are TRBV19 and TRBJ2-1, with 8 bases lining up with TRBD1. The CDR3 consists of 15 residues. CDR1 is LNHDA, CDR2 SQIVND, per germline (reference sequence). V lost 5 bases, J lost 7 bases, and 10 bases stayed unmatched.